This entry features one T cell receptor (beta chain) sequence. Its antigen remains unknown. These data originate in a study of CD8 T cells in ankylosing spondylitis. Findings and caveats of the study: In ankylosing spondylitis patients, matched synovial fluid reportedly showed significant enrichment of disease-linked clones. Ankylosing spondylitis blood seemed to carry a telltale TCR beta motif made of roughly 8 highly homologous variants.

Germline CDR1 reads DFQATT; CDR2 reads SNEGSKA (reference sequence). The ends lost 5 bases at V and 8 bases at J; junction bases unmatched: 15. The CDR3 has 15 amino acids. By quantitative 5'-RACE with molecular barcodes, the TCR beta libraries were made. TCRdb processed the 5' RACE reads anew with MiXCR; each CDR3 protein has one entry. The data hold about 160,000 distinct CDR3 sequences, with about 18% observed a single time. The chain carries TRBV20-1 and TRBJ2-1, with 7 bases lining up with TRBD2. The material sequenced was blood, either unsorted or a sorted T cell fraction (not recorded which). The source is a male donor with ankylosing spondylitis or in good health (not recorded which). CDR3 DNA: TGCAGTGCTTGGGCTAGCGGAAGGGTAATAGATGAGCAGTTCTTC. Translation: CSAWASGRVIDEQFF.